This T cell receptor beta chain was captured by sequencing in a study of blood T cell repertoires in COVID-19. Study summary: The study drew acute and convalescent COVID-19 samples from the United States, Italy and Spain. The analysed material was cDNA or gDNA that came from T cells, B-cell-depleted T cells, or PBMCs.

Original processing methods: Reference gene primers were amplified, and this amplification served to estimate nucleated cell counts. Sequencing used immunoSEQ multiplex PCR; TCRdb keeps in-frame clones, though not all of them. V and J calls and clone size are given by that table; D and trimming were obtained from the DNA. The top ten hold approximately 0.99% of the sample, which has over 150,000 clones, roughly 84% seen once. CDR3 length equals 12 residues. With 10 bases clipped from V and 5 bases from J, the junction kept 7 bases outside the gene matches. Germline V gene data show CDR1 as MNHEY and CDR2 as SVGAGI.

The source material was peripheral blood. This TCR came from a man between 40 and 49 years old with acute or convalescent COVID-19. The chain joins TRBV6-5 to TRBJ1-2, with 7 nucleotides matching TRBD1. The CDR3 loop reads CATRDSVYGYTF. DNA of the CDR3: TGTGCCACCCGGGACAGTGTTTATGGCTACACCTTC.